A selection of T cell receptor beta chains follows, all from one sample in a study of blood T cell repertoires in COVID-19. Produced via immunoSEQ multiplex PCR; TCRdb's table is partial and in-frame only. The sample comprises more than 200,000 clones, roughly 90% of which are singletons, and 1.5% to 2% rests with the top ten. Input material: peripheral blood. The receptors here all came from a man younger than 40 with active or convalescent COVID-19. Both conserved end residues are part of each CDR3. D genes are given only for firm matches. The size field is filled for only some rows; it gives once, few, many or a size class.

clone_size: -
d_call: -
j_call: TRBJ2-5
v_call: TRBV18
cdr3_nt: TGTGCCAGCTCACCACTAACAACAGAAGAGACCCAGTACTTC
cdr3_aa: CASSPLTTEETQYF

clone_size: -
d_call: -
j_call: TRBJ1-1
v_call: TRBV5-1
cdr3_nt: TGCGCCAGCAGCCCAGGGGATAGGAACACTGAAGCTTTCTTT
cdr3_aa: CASSPGDRNTEAFF

clone_size: -
d_call: -
j_call: TRBJ2-7
v_call: TRBV6-6
cdr3_nt: TGTGCCAGCAGCCAGACACGCTACGAGCAGTACTTC
cdr3_aa: CASSQTRYEQYF

clone_size: -
d_call: TRBD2
j_call: TRBJ2-2
v_call: TRBV2
cdr3_nt: TGTGCCAGCAGTGCCAGCGGGGGTCCCCGGGGGGAGCTGTTTTTT
cdr3_aa: CASSASGGPRGELFF

clone_size: -
d_call: -
j_call: TRBJ2-2
v_call: TRBV6-5
cdr3_nt: TGTGCCAGCAAAAAAGACATAAACACCGGGGAGCTGTTTTTT
cdr3_aa: CASKKDINTGELFF

clone_size: -
d_call: -
j_call: TRBJ2-1
v_call: TRBV13
cdr3_nt: TGTGCCAGCAGTCCCGGAGGGGGCTCAATCGATGAGCAGTTCTTC
cdr3_aa: CASSPGGGSIDEQFF

clone_size: -
d_call: -
j_call: TRBJ1-4
v_call: TRBV5-4
cdr3_nt: TGTGCCAGCAGCCCGAGCCGGGCTAATGAAAAACTGTTTTTT
cdr3_aa: CASSPSRANEKLFF

clone_size: -
d_call: TRBD1
j_call: TRBJ2-5
v_call: TRBV11-2
cdr3_nt: TGTGCCAGCAGCTTGGGGGGACAGGCGGTCGCGGAGACCCAGTACTTC
cdr3_aa: CASSLGGQAVAETQYF

clone_size: -
d_call: -
j_call: TRBJ2-7
v_call: TRBV2
cdr3_nt: TGTGCCAGCAGTGATTTTGGGGGGACCCCTTCCTACGAGCAGTACTTC
cdr3_aa: CASSDFGGTPSYEQYF

clone_size: -
d_call: -
j_call: TRBJ1-1
v_call: TRBV3-1/TRBV3-2
cdr3_nt: TGTGCCACCACACGATCGGGGAACACTGAAGCTTTCTTT
cdr3_aa: CATTRSGNTEAFF

clone_size: few
d_call: -
j_call: TRBJ1-5
v_call: TRBV4-1
cdr3_nt: TGCGCCAGCAGCCAAGCCGGGAACAATCAGCCCCAGCATTTT
cdr3_aa: CASSQAGNNQPQHF

clone_size: -
d_call: TRBD1
j_call: TRBJ2-1
v_call: TRBV19
cdr3_nt: TGTGCCAGTAGCCTAGGGACAGGCCCCCGGGGCGGGCAGTTCTTC
cdr3_aa: CASSLGTGPRGGQFF

clone_size: -
d_call: TRBD1
j_call: TRBJ1-6
v_call: TRBV5-1
cdr3_nt: TGCGCCAGCAGCTTGGGACAGGGAGACTCACCCCTCCACTTT
cdr3_aa: CASSLGQGDSPLHF

clone_size: -
d_call: TRBD2
j_call: TRBJ2-1
v_call: TRBV20-1
cdr3_nt: TGCAGTGCTAGTGAACCCAGCGGGGGGTACAATGAGCAGTTCTTC
cdr3_aa: CSASEPSGGYNEQFF

clone_size: -
d_call: -
j_call: TRBJ1-4
v_call: TRBV13
cdr3_nt: TGTGCCAGCAGCGGGCCGGGGGGCCCTGAAAAACTGTTTTTT
cdr3_aa: CASSGPGGPEKLFF

clone_size: few
d_call: TRBD1
j_call: TRBJ2-1
v_call: TRBV25-1
cdr3_nt: TGTGCCAGCACACCGGGACAGGGGGCTGATGAGCAGTTCTTC
cdr3_aa: CASTPGQGADEQFF

clone_size: -
d_call: -
j_call: TRBJ1-5
v_call: TRBV19
cdr3_nt: TGTGCCAGTAGTATTGACAGCTCTAGGCCCCAGCATTTT
cdr3_aa: CASSIDSSRPQHF

clone_size: -
d_call: TRBD2
j_call: TRBJ2-3
v_call: TRBV6-5
cdr3_nt: TGTGCCAGCTCGGAGCGGGGAATCGCAGATACGCAGTATTTT
cdr3_aa: CASSERGIADTQYF

clone_size: -
d_call: -
j_call: TRBJ1-2
v_call: TRBV9
cdr3_nt: TGTGCCAGCAGCGTCGCCGGGGGCTATGGCTACACCTTC
cdr3_aa: CASSVAGGYGYTF

clone_size: once
d_call: -
j_call: TRBJ1-6
v_call: TRBV14
cdr3_nt: TGTGCCACCAGGGCCAACTATAATTCACCCCTCCACTTT
cdr3_aa: CATRANYNSPLHF

clone_size: -
d_call: TRBD1
j_call: TRBJ1-1
v_call: TRBV7-9
cdr3_nt: TGTGCCAGCAGCTTAAAGTGGGACAGCCATGGTTTGGACACTGAAGCTTTCTTT
cdr3_aa: CASSLKWDSHGLDTEAFF

clone_size: -
d_call: -
j_call: TRBJ2-1
v_call: TRBV9
cdr3_nt: TGTGCCAGCAGCGTGCACCAGGGAACCTACAATGAGCAGTTCTTC
cdr3_aa: CASSVHQGTYNEQFF

clone_size: -
d_call: TRBD1
j_call: TRBJ1-2
v_call: TRBV7-9
cdr3_nt: TGTGCCAGCAGGACCGGGACAGAATATGGCTACACCTTC
cdr3_aa: CASRTGTEYGYTF

clone_size: -
d_call: -
j_call: TRBJ2-7
v_call: TRBV24-1
cdr3_nt: TGTGCCACCACTTGGACACATACAACCTACGAGCAGTACTTC
cdr3_aa: CATTWTHTTYEQYF

clone_size: -
d_call: TRBD1
j_call: TRBJ2-3
v_call: TRBV14
cdr3_nt: TGTGCCAGCAGCCGAACACTCCTGGGACAGGGAACAGATACGCAGTATTTT
cdr3_aa: CASSRTLLGQGTDTQYF

clone_size: -
d_call: TRBD1
j_call: TRBJ1-5
v_call: TRBV6-5
cdr3_nt: TGTGCCAGCAGTTTACAGGGGCTGGGCAATCAGCCCCAGCATTTT
cdr3_aa: CASSLQGLGNQPQHF

clone_size: -
d_call: -
j_call: TRBJ1-6
v_call: TRBV11-2
cdr3_nt: TGTGCCAGCAGCCCCTCCGTAGGGGTACCTAATTCACCCCTCCACTTT
cdr3_aa: CASSPSVGVPNSPLHF

clone_size: -
d_call: TRBD1
j_call: TRBJ2-5
v_call: TRBV18
cdr3_nt: TGTGCCAGCTCATCGTTAACAGGGGGCGAGGAGACCCAGTACTTC
cdr3_aa: CASSSLTGGEETQYF

clone_size: -
d_call: -
j_call: TRBJ2-7
v_call: TRBV5-5
cdr3_nt: TGTGCCAGCAGCCCCGGTGGGGGGACGGGCTCCTACGAGCAGTACTTC
cdr3_aa: CASSPGGGTGSYEQYF

clone_size: -
d_call: -
j_call: TRBJ1-2
v_call: TRBV28
cdr3_nt: TGTGCCAGCAGTTTGGAACAGGTCCATGGCTACACCTTC
cdr3_aa: CASSLEQVHGYTF

clone_size: -
d_call: -
j_call: TRBJ2-5
v_call: TRBV19
cdr3_nt: TGTGCCAGTAGTGGGGCAGGCCAAGAGACCCAGTACTTC
cdr3_aa: CASSGAGQETQYF

clone_size: -
d_call: TRBD1
j_call: TRBJ2-7
v_call: TRBV6-5
cdr3_nt: TGTGCCAGCAGTAACAGGGGAAATACCTACGAGCAGTACTTC
cdr3_aa: CASSNRGNTYEQYF

clone_size: -
d_call: -
j_call: TRBJ2-4
v_call: TRBV7-9
cdr3_nt: TGTGCCAGCAGCCCAGGGGGGCCCCCCAAAAACATTCAGTACTTC
cdr3_aa: CASSPGGPPKNIQYF

clone_size: few
d_call: TRBD1
j_call: TRBJ2-1
v_call: TRBV29-1
cdr3_nt: TGCAGCGTTGAAGGGGACAGGGGAGTGGATGAGCAGTTCTTC
cdr3_aa: CSVEGDRGVDEQFF

clone_size: -
d_call: -
j_call: TRBJ2-3
v_call: TRBV18
cdr3_nt: TGTGCCAGCTCACCGGCCACAGGGATGGATACGCAGTATTTT
cdr3_aa: CASSPATGMDTQYF

clone_size: -
d_call: -
j_call: TRBJ1-5
v_call: TRBV7-8
cdr3_nt: TGTGCCAGCAGCAAATATAGCAATCAGCCCCAGCATTTT
cdr3_aa: CASSKYSNQPQHF

clone_size: -
d_call: TRBD1
j_call: TRBJ1-3
v_call: TRBV29-1
cdr3_nt: TGCAGCGTTCGGGACAGTCGAGGCGCCATATATTTT
cdr3_aa: CSVRDSRGAIYF

clone_size: -
d_call: TRBD1
j_call: TRBJ1-1
v_call: TRBV4-1
cdr3_nt: TGCGCCAGCAGCCAAGCAGGGGGCAAGACTGAAGCTTTCTTT
cdr3_aa: CASSQAGGKTEAFF

clone_size: once
d_call: -
j_call: TRBJ1-1
v_call: TRBV10-2
cdr3_nt: TGCGCCAGCAGTGAGCCAGGCCAGAACACTGAAGCTTTCTTT
cdr3_aa: CASSEPGQNTEAFF

clone_size: -
d_call: -
j_call: TRBJ1-4
v_call: TRBV27
cdr3_nt: TGTGCCAGCAGTTTATTTTCGGGTCGCGGTAATGAAAAACTGTTTTTT
cdr3_aa: CASSLFSGRGNEKLFF

clone_size: -
d_call: -
j_call: TRBJ2-7
v_call: TRBV7-2
cdr3_nt: TGTGCCAGCAGCCCCTGGAGGGACGTCTCCTACGAGCAGTACTTC
cdr3_aa: CASSPWRDVSYEQYF